Each of the 15 T cell receptor beta chains below was sequenced from the same sample in a study of Graves' ophthalmopathy and Graves' hyperthyroidism. Amplifying from RNA transcripts, the study obtained TCR beta CDR3 regions. First-round RT-PCR employed HTBI primers, with a second-round multiplex PCR after it. TCRdb redid the calling of the multiplex PCR reads with MiXCR, one entry per CDR3 protein. In the table there are some 350,000 distinct CDR3 sequences, 15% to 20% of which are singletons. Sequencing was performed on peripheral blood. These receptors were taken from an adult woman with stable Graves' hyperthyroidism.

This clonotype came up many times. The J gene is TRBJ1-2, the V gene TRBV19; 11 nucleotides match TRBD1. Per the germline V gene, CDR1 is LNHDA and CDR2 is SQIVND (reference sequence). The ends lost 8 bases at V and 4 bases at J; junction bases unmatched: 6. This CDR3 is 14 amino acids long. CDR3 DNA: TGTGCCAGTCAGGACAGGGGGCGCCCCTATGGCTACACCTTC. Translating gives CASQDRGRPYGYTF.

This clonotype was picked up many times. This chain links TRBV5-1 with TRBJ1-1, with 9 bases matching TRBD1. Germline assignment: CDR1 SGHRS and CDR2 YFSETQ. The CDR3 sequence is 13 residues long. Trimming cost V 2 bases and J 7 bases; bases outside gene matches: 3. The CDR3 sequence: CASSLDRGIEAFF. Written as DNA, the CDR3 is TGCGCCAGCAGCTTAGACAGGGGGATTGAAGCTTTCTTT.

This clonotype was detected ten times or more. The chain recombines TRBV27 with TRBJ1-5; D not resolved. The germline V and J ends were trimmed by 6 bases and 5 bases, with 5 bases remaining between them. There are 11 residues in the CDR3. The germline V gene has CDR1 MNHEY and CDR2 SMNVEV (reference sequence). As DNA, the CDR3 is TGTGCCAGCAGCTGGGATCAGCCCCAGCATTTT. Its protein product is CASSWDQPQHF.

The V call is TRBV28, the J call TRBJ1-2; no firm D call. CDR3 size: 14 residues. Trimming removed 7 bases from V and 1 base from J, with 13 bases in between. CDR1 and CDR2 from the germline V gene are MDHEN and SYDVKM. The DNA for the CDR3 is TGTGCCAGCAAAAAGGCGGGCCTTAACTATGGCTACACCTTC. It codes for CASKKAGLNYGYTF.

Concerning this clonotype itself: This may be a read error: a much more frequent sequence differs by one nucleotide. The conserved phenylalanine or tryptophan is not found at the CDR3 terminus, so this likely reflects a read error. The rearrangement joins TRBV5-6 to TRBJ2-7, with D perhaps matching TRBD2 (6 bases). The CDR3 is 12 residues long. The V end was cut by 5 bases, the J end by 6 bases, with 12 bases between. CDR1 and CDR2 (germline): SGHDT, YYEEEE. The CDR3 DNA follows: TGTGCCAGCAGTTCTAGCGTACGCGAGCAGTACTTG. This codes for CASSSSVREQYL.

This clonotype was seen only a few times. The chain joins TRBV4-1 to TRBJ2-7; D possibly corresponds to TRBD2 (6 bases). V was trimmed by 4 bases and J by 2 bases, leaving 12 bases between them. The CDR3 is 14 residues long. CDR1 is MGHRA, CDR2 YSYEKL, per germline. Written as DNA, the CDR3 is TGCGCCAGCAGCCGTGCGGAGGGCCCCTACGAGCAGTACTTC. Amino acids: CASSRAEGPYEQYF.

This clonotype was observed many times. The chain carries TRBV28 and TRBJ2-7, with 10 bases identical to TRBD2. The CDR3 covers 13 residues. Germline-derived CDR1 and CDR2 are MDHEN and SYDVKM. Trimming removed 8 bases from V and 2 bases from J; junction bases left unmatched: 3. The CDR3 bases are TGTGCCAGCCAAACTAGCGGGACCTACGAGCAGTACTTC. Amino acids: CASQTSGTYEQYF.

This clonotype was counted only a few times. The rearrangement links TRBV7-2 to TRBJ1-2, with TRBD1 matching over 9 bases. J gave up 8 bases and V 6 bases, and 13 bases lay outside the gene matches. The CDR3 contains 15 residues. From germline, CDR1 is SGHTA and CDR2 FQGNSA. The CDR3, as DNA: TGTGCCAGCAGTCACAGGGACAGGGATTTGAGCGGCTACACCTTC. This gives the protein CASSHRDRDLSGYTF.

This clonotype was observed many times. The chain employs TRBV10-3 and TRBJ1-2, with 8 nucleotides matching TRBD1. V shed 0 bases and J 2 bases; nucleotides not matched to a gene: 2. Germline assignment: CDR1 ENHRY and CDR2 SYGVKD. CDR3 length: 15 residues. The CDR3 sequence is CAISESDRANYGYTF. CDR3 coding DNA: TGTGCCATCAGTGAGTCGGACAGGGCCAACTATGGCTACACCTTC.

At least ten counts were recorded for this clonotype. The chain couples TRBV6-2 or TRBV6-3 to TRBJ2-5, with 11 nucleotides matching TRBD2. Trimming removed 8 bases from V and 4 bases from J; junction bases left unmatched: 9. The CDR3 is 15 amino acids. The germline CDR1 and CDR2 sequences are MNHEY and SVGEGT. CDR3 DNA: TGTGCCAGCGTTACTAGCGGGAGTCGGAGAGAGACCCAGTACTTC. This codes for CASVTSGSRRETQYF.

This clonotype was seen ten or more times. V and J are TRBV30 and TRBJ2-6; D uncertain. The germline CDR1 and CDR2 sequences are GTSNPN and SVGIG (reference sequence). This CDR3 comprises 15 residues. V was shortened by 5 bases and J by 2 bases, with 13 bases between the two germline ends. DNA of the CDR3: TGTGCCTGGTGGGGTACGAGCGCTGGGGCCAACGTCCTGACTTTC. It translates to CAWWGTSAGANVLTF.

This clonotype was counted once. The chain is built from TRBV10-3 and TRBJ2-7; possibly TRBD2 for D (7 bases). V was pared by 11 bases and J by 3 bases, with 23 bases between. Germline lookup yields CDR1 ENHRY and CDR2 SYGVKD. The CDR3 is 15 amino acids. Here the CDR3 DNA reads TGTGCCGCGCAGGGGACGACTAGCAGTTACTACGAGCAGTACTTC. It encodes CAAQGTTSSYYEQYF.

Ten or more counts support this clonotype. This chain connects TRBV7-3 to TRBJ1-6, with a possible D match to TRBD1 (5 bases). Germline assignment: CDR1 SGHTA and CDR2 FQGTGA. Trimming removed 4 bases at V and 7 bases at J, with 8 bases between. The CDR3 is 13 amino acids. The CDR3 DNA is TGTGCCAGCAGCTCTTCAGGGAATTCACCCCTCCACTTT. It codes for CASSSSGNSPLHF.

There are many counts of this clonotype. This sequence joins TRBV6-5 and TRBJ1-6; D call uncertain. The CDR3 has 17 amino acids. Trimming left V 0 bases short and J 1 base short, with 10 bases between. Germline CDR1 and CDR2: MNHEY and SVGAGI. CDR3 in DNA: TGTGCCAGCAGTTACTCGACTCCACCGTCCTATAATTCACCCCTCCACTTT. Translation: CASSYSTPPSYNSPLHF.

This clonotype has ten or more counts. The gene calls are TRBV11-2 and TRBJ1-3; D is uncertain. There are 13 residues in the CDR3. V was cut by 8 bases and J by 3 bases, with 11 bases left in between. Per germline, CDR1 SGHAT and CDR2 FQNNGV. The CDR3 loop is CASGMLNGNTIYF. The DNA of the CDR3 is TGTGCCAGCGGTATGCTAAATGGAAACACCATATATTTT. Complete variable domain (other parts from reference TRBV11-2 and TRBJ1-3): EAGVAQSPRYKIIEKRQSVAFWCNPISGHATLYWYQQILGQGPKLLIQFQNNGVVDDSQLPKDRFSAERLKGVDSTLKIQPAKLEDSAVYLCASGMLNGNTIYFGEGSWLTVV.